Listed below are T cell receptor beta chains from one sample, sequenced in a study of cytomegalovirus exposure and HLA in healthy donors. Clones were read by immunoSEQ multiplex PCR, and TCRdb kept only the in-frame ones, dropping some. The data include about 140,000 clones; the top ten clones carry 2.2%. The specimen was PBMCs. The receptor source for this set is a woman aged 18 to 35 in good health and CMV-seronegative. Both conserved end residues are part of each CDR3. D genes are given only for firm matches.

d_call j_call v_call cdr3_aa cdr3_nt
- TRBJ2-1 TRBV30 CAWIGRESGNEQFF TGTGCCTGGATTGGGCGGGAAAGCGGCAATGAGCAGTTCTTC
TRBD2 TRBJ2-2 TRBV5-1 CASSSWTSGGANTGELFF TGCGCCAGCAGCTCATGGACTAGCGGGGGGGCGAACACCGGGGAGCTGTTTTTT
- TRBJ2-2 TRBV19 CASKSDSGNTGELFF TGTGCCAGTAAATCGGACAGCGGAAACACCGGGGAGCTGTTTTTT
TRBD2 TRBJ2-2 TRBV30 CAWSGAPGLAAGELFF TGTGCCTGGAGTGGAGCCCCGGGACTAGCGGCCGGGGAGCTGTTTTTT
- TRBJ2-2 TRBV4-3 CASSQDEGRSTGELFF TGCGCCAGCAGCCAAGACGAAGGGAGAAGCACCGGGGAGCTGTTTTTT
TRBD1 TRBJ1-4 TRBV30 CAWSRGQGSEKLFF TGTGCCTGGAGTCGGGGACAGGGCTCTGAAAAACTGTTTTTT
TRBD2 TRBJ2-7 TRBV14 CARQGHSGRTPYEQYF TGTGCCAGACAAGGTCATAGCGGGAGAACCCCATACGAGCAGTACTTC
- TRBJ2-1 TRBV19 CASSIFGRGEQFF TGTGCCAGTAGTATTTTCGGGAGAGGTGAGCAGTTCTTC
- TRBJ2-2 TRBV27 CASSLGQTTGELFF TGTGCCAGCAGTTTAGGGCAGACCACCGGGGAGCTGTTTTTT
TRBD2 TRBJ2-3 TRBV28 CASSFLPRLAGGKGDTQYF TGTGCCAGCAGCTTCCTTCCTCGACTAGCGGGAGGAAAGGGAGATACGCAGTATTTT
- TRBJ1-1 TRBV5-1 CASSPQDTQNTEAFF TGCGCCAGCAGCCCACAGGACACCCAGAACACTGAAGCTTTCTTT
- TRBJ2-1 TRBV5-3 CARSDPSWAAIPIYNEQFF TGTGCCAGAAGCGATCCAAGCTGGGCAGCTATCCCAATCTACAATGAGCAGTTCTTC
- TRBJ2-5 TRBV7-9 CASSLDGVPSAQETQYF TGTGCCAGCAGCTTAGACGGGGTCCCCAGCGCACAAGAGACCCAGTACTTC
- TRBJ2-7 TRBV11-2 CASSSSSSPRRYF TGTGCCAGCAGCTCCTCTAGCAGCCCCAGGAGGTACTTC
TRBD1 TRBJ1-1 TRBV19 CASSVTGGVNTEAFF TGTGCCAGTAGTGTTACAGGGGGCGTGAACACTGAAGCTTTCTTT
TRBD1 TRBJ2-3 TRBV7-2 CASSPTDRADTQYF TGTGCCAGCAGCCCAACCGACAGGGCAGATACGCAGTATTTT
TRBD1 TRBJ1-5 TRBV7-8 CASSPDRGQPQHF TGTGCCAGCAGCCCAGACAGGGGGCAGCCCCAGCATTTT
- TRBJ2-1 TRBV7-2 CASSLGGLNNEQFF TGTGCCAGCAGCTTAGGGGGACTGAACAATGAGCAGTTCTTC
TRBD2 TRBJ2-1 TRBV6-4 CASSDSQAGEWGEQFF TGTGCCAGCAGTGACTCTCAGGCGGGAGAGTGGGGTGAGCAGTTCTTC
TRBD2 TRBJ2-3 TRBV29-1 CSVVAGVADTQYF TGCAGCGTTGTCGCGGGAGTTGCGGATACGCAGTATTTT
- TRBJ1-1 TRBV29-1 CSVEPGAEAFF TGCAGCGTTGAACCGGGGGCTGAAGCTTTCTTT
TRBD1 TRBJ1-2 TRBV11-2 CASSLDVGQEVGYTF TGTGCCAGCAGCTTAGACGTGGGACAGGAGGTTGGCTACACCTTC
TRBD1 TRBJ1-6 TRBV29-1 CSVRTGADSPLHF TGCAGCGTGCGGACAGGGGCGGATTCACCCCTCCACTTT
TRBD1 TRBJ1-2 TRBV5-4 CASSAGGVFKNYGYTF TGTGCCAGCAGCGCAGGGGGCGTTTTCAAAAACTATGGCTACACCTTC
- TRBJ2-1 TRBV6-6 CASSGEREQFF TGTGCCAGCAGTGGTGAGCGAGAGCAGTTCTTC
- TRBJ1-1 TRBV10-3 CATRQNLNTEAFF TGTGCCACCAGACAGAACCTGAACACTGAAGCTTTCTTT
TRBD1 TRBJ2-2 TRBV9 CASSLHAGTGLSTGELFF TGTGCCAGCAGCCTACACGCCGGGACAGGGCTAAGTACCGGGGAGCTGTTTTTT
- TRBJ2-5 TRBV7-2 CASSKPDIQETQYF TGTGCCAGCAGCAAGCCGGACATACAAGAGACCCAGTACTTC
- TRBJ1-1 TRBV9 CASSVVSTGNTEAFF TGTGCCAGCAGCGTAGTCTCTACAGGGAACACTGAAGCTTTCTTT
- TRBJ2-2 TRBV9 CASSGGVGDTGELFF TGTGCCAGCAGCGGCGGTGTAGGGGACACCGGGGAGCTGTTTTTT
- TRBJ2-1 TRBV18 CASSPVRLGEQFF TGTGCCAGCTCACCAGTGCGTCTCGGGGAGCAGTTCTTC